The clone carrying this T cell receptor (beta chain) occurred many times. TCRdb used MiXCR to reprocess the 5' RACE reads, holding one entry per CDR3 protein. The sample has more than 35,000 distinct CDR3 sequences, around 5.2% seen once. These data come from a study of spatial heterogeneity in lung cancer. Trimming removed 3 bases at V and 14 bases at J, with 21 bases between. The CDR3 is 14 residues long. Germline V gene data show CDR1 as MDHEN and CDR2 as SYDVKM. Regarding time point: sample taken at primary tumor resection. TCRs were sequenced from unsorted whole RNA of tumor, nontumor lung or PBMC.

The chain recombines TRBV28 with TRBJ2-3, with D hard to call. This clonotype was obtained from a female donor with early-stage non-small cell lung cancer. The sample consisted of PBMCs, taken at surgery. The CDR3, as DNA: TGTGCCAGCAGTTTCCCCCTGACGACAACTGGGATGTATTTT. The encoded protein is CASSFPLTTTGMYF.